The 16 T cell receptor beta chains reported below all come from one sample, sequenced in a study of beta chain features in type 1 diabetes. The antigens for these receptors are not known. Findings and caveats of the study: TCRB CDR3s were moderately but significantly shorter in Type 1 diabetes patients in all four CD4+ subsets.

Every isolated RNA sample was fully reverse transcribed, so sequencing captured expressed TCRB transcripts. Measured with immunoSEQ multiplex PCR; TCRdb has only the in-frame clones, and not every one. The top ten hold 0.035% to 0.045% of the sample, which has some 640,000 clones, around 15% seen once. Sequenced: naive CD4+ T cells from blood. These receptors originate from a young man with type 1 diabetes.

This clone has more than one count but fewer than ten. The DNA of the CDR3 is TGTGCCATTCGAGGTGCAGTCAGCACAGATACGCAGTATTTT. Its translation is CAIRGAVSTDTQYF. The chain carries TRBV2 and TRBJ2-3; unclear D gene. V was pared by 10 bases and J by 0 bases, with 14 bases between. This CDR3 has 14 amino acids. CDR1 is SNHLY and CDR2 is FYNNEI in the germline V gene.

V and J are TRBV2 and TRBJ2-3, with unresolved D. In germline, CDR1 is SNHLY, CDR2 FYNNEI. V gave up 2 bases and J gave up 2 bases, with 8 bases separating them. CDR3 size: 14 residues. The CDR3 sequence: CASSEIQYTDTQYF. The CDR3 DNA reads TGTGCCAGCAGTGAAATCCAGTACACAGATACGCAGTATTTT.

This clone has more than one count but fewer than ten. This chain links TRBV7-2 with TRBJ1-2; D unclear. The germline CDR1 and CDR2 sequences are SGHTA and FQGNSA. V was trimmed by 5 bases and J by 4 bases, leaving 17 bases between them. The CDR3 covers 15 residues. In DNA, the CDR3 is TGTGCCAGCAGCGAGGGCCCAGCGGTGGGCTATGGCTACACCTTC. It specifies CASSEGPAVGYGYTF.

This clone has just a few counts. The V call is TRBV2, the J call TRBJ1-1; the D is unclear. This CDR3 comprises 11 residues. The V gene lost 8 bases and the J gene lost 2 bases, with 6 bases spanning the gap. CDR1 is SNHLY and CDR2 is FYNNEI in the germline V gene. The CDR3 region is CASLYNTEAFF. CDR3 in DNA: TGTGCCAGCTTGTATAACACTGAAGCTTTCTTT.

This chain uses TRBV4-1 with TRBJ2-1; no firm D call. This CDR3 is built from 13 residues. Germline V lookup: CDR1 MGHRA, CDR2 YSYEKL. V was clipped by 5 bases and J by 8 bases, with 13 bases between them. DNA for the CDR3: TGCGCCAGCAGCATCGGGCGACGGGATGAGCAGTTCTTC. It translates to CASSIGRRDEQFF.

This clone was seen only a few times. The chain joins TRBV15 to TRBJ2-7; D not certain. CDR3 length: 15 residues. Deletions cut 4 bases from V and 0 bases from J, with 13 bases between. Germline lookup yields CDR1 LNHNV and CDR2 YYDKDF (reference sequence). CDR3 in DNA: TGTGCCACCAGCAACAGACAAGGTCTCTCCTACGAGCAGTACTTC. It specifies CATSNRQGLSYEQYF. Full variable domain (remainder filled in from reference TRBV15 and TRBJ2-7): DAMVIQNPRYQVTQFGKPVTLSCSQTLNHNVMYWYQQKSSQAPKLLFHYYDKDFNNEADTPDNFQSRRPNTSFCFLDIRSPGLGDTAMYLCATSNRQGLSYEQYFGPGTRLTVT.

This chain joins TRBV5-4 and TRBJ2-1; weak D call: TRBD2 (7 bases). This CDR3 has 19 amino acids. V gave up 0 bases and J gave up 0 bases, with 19 bases separating them. Germline V gene lookup returns CDR1 SGHNT and CDR2 YYREEE (reference sequence). As DNA, the CDR3 is TGTGCCAGCAGCTTGGCAAGGGGGGGACAAACCTCCTCCTACAATGAGCAGTTCTTC. Protein: CASSLARGGQTSSYNEQFF.

The CDR3 DNA reads as TGCGCCAGCAGCAGATGGACTAGCGGGGGCGATACGCAGTATTTT. Its protein is CASSRWTSGGDTQYF. The chain couples TRBV5-1 to TRBJ2-3; 13 bases fit TRBD2. V gave up 4 bases and J gave up 6 bases; unmatched junction bases: 5. This CDR3 has 15 residues. Germline V CDR1 and CDR2: SGHRS, YFSETQ.

This clone was picked up a small number of times. The rearrangement links TRBV15 to TRBJ2-2; the D is unclear. V shed 9 bases and J shed 4 bases, with 12 bases lying between them. The CDR3 is 13 residues long. Germline assignment: CDR1 LNHNV and CDR2 YYDKDF (reference sequence). CDR3 nucleotides: TGTGCCACTCTTCTAGAAATCACCGGGGAGCTGTTTTTT. This gives the protein CATLLEITGELFF.

J is TRBJ1-5 and V is TRBV27, with D hard to call. The germline gives CDR1 MNHEY, CDR2 SMNVEV (reference sequence). The V gene lost 4 bases and the J gene lost 6 bases, with 16 bases spanning the gap. The CDR3 sequence is 15 residues long. The CDR3 coding sequence is TGTGCCAGCAGTTCCCTTAGGGAGGTGAGTCAGCCCCAGCATTTT. Protein sequence: CASSSLREVSQPQHF.

This clone came up a few times. The chain joins TRBV5-4 to TRBJ1-5, with 8 positions matching TRBD1. The ends lost 2 bases at V and 9 bases at J; junction bases unmatched: 10. Germline CDR1 and CDR2: SGHNT and YYREEE (reference sequence). This CDR3 contains 15 residues. The CDR3 nucleotides read TGTGCCAGCAGCTTCCAGGGGGCTGCCCGACGGCCCCAGCATTTT. Translated, it gives CASSFQGAARRPQHF.

Concerning this clone: An end of the junction does not agree with germline; a read error may underlie this. The rearrangement joins TRBV30 to TRBJ1-1; D is possibly TRBD1 (5 bases). Germline V gene data show CDR1 as GTSNPN and CDR2 as SVGIG (reference sequence). The CDR3 is made up of 11 amino acids. CDR3 in amino acids: CAWSAAGPLLF. The DNA of the CDR3 is TGTGCCTGGAGTGCCGCGGGACCGCTTCTCTTT.

This clone was detected only a few times. The CDR3 DNA sequence: TGTGCCAGCAGCCCCCAGGGGGACAGGGCCAATCAGCCCCAGCATTTT. Protein sequence: CASSPQGDRANQPQHF. The V and J genes are TRBV7-2 and TRBJ1-5; 9 bases are a match to TRBD1. Germline assignment: CDR1 SGHTA and CDR2 FQGNSA. The CDR3 is 16 amino acids. V gave up 5 bases and J gave up 3 bases; unmatched junction bases: 8.

Comments on this clone: Other DNA sequences in this specimen translate into the identical CDR3. The rearrangement joins TRBV14 to TRBJ2-7, with D possibly called TRBD1 or TRBD2 (5 bases each). Germline lookup yields CDR1 SGHDN and CDR2 FVKESK. The V gene lost 3 bases and the J gene lost 3 bases, with 6 bases spanning the gap. CDR3 size: 12 residues. The CDR3 DNA reads as TGTGCCAGCAGCCATGGGGGCTACGAGCAGTACTTC. Its protein product is CASSHGGYEQYF.

The rearrangement uses TRBV6-5 and TRBJ1-4; D gene unclear. V was trimmed by 2 bases and J by 4 bases, leaving 11 bases between them. Germline CDR1 and CDR2: MNHEY and SVGAGI. The CDR3 has 15 amino acids. The CDR3 region has the DNA TGTGCCAGCAGTTACGGTTTGGCTAGTAATGAAAAACTGTTTTTT. Encoded protein: CASSYGLASNEKLFF.

This sequence joins TRBV4-2 and TRBJ1-5; 7 positions match TRBD1. V gave up 0 bases and J gave up 3 bases; unmatched junction bases: 8. CDR1 and CDR2 (germline): LGHNA, YNFKEQ. The CDR3 contains 17 residues. In DNA, the CDR3 is TGTGCCAGCAGCCAAGATAGTTCGACAGGGCTCAATCAGCCCCAGCATTTT. This codes for CASSQDSSTGLNQPQHF.